Sequencing of this T cell receptor beta chain was carried out in a study of blood T cell repertoires in COVID-19. For the study at large: The United States, Italy and Spain were the sources of the acute and convalescent COVID-19 samples.

Sequencing used immunoSEQ multiplex PCR; TCRdb keeps in-frame clones, though not all of them. The sample has about 100,000 clones; 80% to 95% are singletons. CDR1 GTSNPN and CDR2 SVGIG come from the germline V gene (reference sequence). CDR3 size: 14 residues. V was cut by 3 bases and J by 2 bases, with 10 bases left in between. The chain employs TRBV30 and TRBJ2-2; tentative D call: TRBD1 (6 bases). The receptor comes from a man aged 55-75 years with acute or convalescent COVID-19. The sequenced sample was peripheral blood. The chain's CDR3 is CAWRGQINTGELFF. CDR3 sequence (DNA): TGTGCCTGGAGAGGACAGATTAACACCGGGGAGCTGTTTTTT. Filled out from reference TRBV30 and TRBJ2-2, the complete variable domain reads SQTIHQWPATLVQPVGSPLSLECTVEGTSNPNLYWYRQAAGRGLQLLFYSVGIGQISSEVPQNLSASRPQDRQFILSSKKLLLSDSGFYLCAWRGQINTGELFFGEGSRLTVL.